This record covers a single T cell receptor beta chain. Its antigen is unknown. No much larger clone is present one base from it, and per-base qualities are unavailable. Patients with a history of autoimmune disease or receiving systemic immunosuppression were excluded from the trial. In every dose cohort, peripheral blood was drawn for TCR sequencing at baseline, cycle 4 day 1, and cycle 7 day 1. The samples were taken from a phase I, first-in-human, multicenter, open-label dose-escalation trial of ivuxolimab. Adults with locally advanced or metastatic melanoma, renal cell, hepatocellular, or head and neck squamous cell carcinoma were enrolled in the trial. Before TCR sequencing, CD4+ T cells and CD8+ T cells were sorted from peripheral blood as separate populations. Genomic DNA was extracted from sorted cells for sequencing of the TCRbeta CDR3 region. The immunoSEQ Assay was used to sequence the TCRbeta CDR3 regions. TCRdb retrieved this table from immuneACCESS and kept in-frame rearrangements only. Not all clones are present; in checked studies, unresolved V genes account for under half, and no reason is known for the remainder. The sample includes 65,000 to 70,000 clones, with about 84% observed a single time. In total, the top ten clones hold about a tenth of the sample.

The data were obtained in a study of OX40 agonist ivuxolimab in advanced cancers. The study in broad terms: The costimulatory receptor OX40 (CD134) was targeted by ivuxolimab, a fully human IgG2 agonistic monoclonal antibody. Intravenous ivuxolimab was administered to patients every 2 weeks at six dose levels: 0.01, 0.1, 0.3, 1.5, 3 and 10 mg/kg. Of the approximately 50 dose-escalation patients, hepatocellular carcinoma was present in roughly 19, melanoma in around 15, renal cell carcinoma in 9 and head and neck cancer in 9. The dose-escalation cohort was over 70% male with a mean age of about 54 years, ranging from about 23 to 85. Patients were allowed to have had prior anti-PD-1, anti-PD-L1 or anti-CTLA-4 therapy, and around two fifths of the dose-escalation patients had been treated with checkpoint inhibitors. Partial responses occurred in three dose-escalation patients, of whom one had hepatocellular carcinoma and two had cutaneous melanoma. Peripheral TCRbeta sequencing was intended to test whether TCR sequence diversity was altered and clonal T-cell expansion was caused by ivuxolimab. The paper covers the monotherapy dose-escalation part of the phase I ivuxolimab trial, which included N of about 50 patients. The paper's findings and limits, for the study overall: In partial responders in the 0.1-3.0 mg/kg groups, normalized peripheral clonal expansion was found to be among the lowest, especially among CD8+ T cells. At doses of 0.1 to 3.0 mg/kg, clonal expansion of both CD4+ and CD8+ blood T cells was observed from baseline to week 6. After ivuxolimab, expanded clones were on average more numerous among CD8+ T cells than among CD4+ T cells. Which antigens the clonally expanded peripheral T cells were specific for was not determined. Low levels of normalized T-cell clonal expansion were also shown by some nonresponding patients.

CDR1 and CDR2, looked up from the germline V gene, are SNHLY and FYNNEI. From V the trimming removes 2 bases and from J it removes 1 base, while the gene matches leave 6 bases of the junction unaccounted for. From the cysteine through the phenylalanine, the CDR3 covers 17 amino acids. Only the CDR3 part of the read is kept: 51 bases, read in frame from the first base. The sample here was CD4+ or CD8+ T cells sorted from blood, taken in a trial of the OX40 agonist ivuxolimab. The V gene is TRBV2 and the J gene is TRBJ2-2, with 8 bases matching TRBD2. The source of this sequence is an adult with an advanced solid tumor such as melanoma, head and neck, liver or kidney cancer. The CDR3 is CASSESYGGENTGELFF. The DNA sequence follows: TGTGCCAGCAGTGAATCCTACGGGGGGGAGAACACCGGGGAGCTGTTTTTT.